These 9 T cell receptor beta chains came from one sample sequenced in a study of blood T cells in healthy people across ages. Using a J-beta primer mix together with a sample-barcoded 5' primer, a second PCR was run for roughly 6 to 11 cycles. MiXCR, applied by TCRdb to the 5' RACE reads, yields one record per CDR3 protein. The table records 700,000 to 900,000 distinct CDR3 sequences, less than 70% of them present only once. The sequenced sample was blood. The source of these receptors is an older man in good health.

The chain links TRBV29-1 to TRBJ1-1, with D hard to call. Trimming stripped 5 bases from V and 7 bases from J, with 14 bases between. Germline loops: CDR1 SQVTM, CDR2 ANQGSEA. The CDR3 covers 12 residues. The CDR3 region has the DNA TGCAGCGTTCGGGCAGTGTCAAGTGAAGCTTTCTTT. This codes for CSVRAVSSEAFF.

J is TRBJ1-2 and V is TRBV6-5; D is uncertain. Germline V gives CDR1 MNHEY, CDR2 SVGAGI. The CDR3 spans 14 residues. The V gene lost 2 bases and the J gene lost 4 bases, with 11 bases spanning the gap. This CDR3 reads CASSYKQTLYGYTF. In DNA, the CDR3 is TGTGCCAGCAGTTACAAACAGACGCTCTATGGCTACACCTTC.

The gene calls are TRBV12-3 or TRBV12-4 and TRBJ1-5; 9 bases match TRBD1. Trimming took 7 bases from V and 6 from J; bases not matched to a gene: 4. The CDR3 is 13 residues long. The CDR3 DNA is TGTGCCAGCACCCCGGACAGGGGTCAGCCCCAGCATTTT. It encodes CASTPDRGQPQHF.

The chain uses TRBV2 and TRBJ1-5, with TRBD1 matching 8 bases. The CDR3 is 16 amino acids. Per the germline V gene, CDR1 is SNHLY and CDR2 is FYNNEI. The trim removed 4 bases at V and 3 bases at J, leaving 8 bases unmatched. The CDR3 loop is CASSGGQGANNQPQHF. The CDR3 bases are TGTGCCAGCAGTGGCGGGCAGGGGGCGAACAATCAGCCCCAGCATTTT. Variable domain in full (rest from reference TRBV2 and TRBJ1-5): EPEVTQTPSHQVTQMGQEVILRCVPISNHLYFYWYRQILGQKVEFLVSFYNNEISEKSEIFDDQFSVERPDGSNFTLKIRSTKLEDSAMYFCASSGGQGANNQPQHFGDGTRLSIL.

This chain uses TRBV12-3 or TRBV12-4 with TRBJ2-5, with D possibly being TRBD1 (5 bases). V shed 6 bases and J shed 4 bases, with 27 bases lying between them. The CDR3 is 18 amino acids. In nucleotides, the CDR3 is TGTGCCAGCAGCTATATGGCCCTTGGGGCTACTTCGCGAGAGACCCAGTACTTC. Translated, it gives CASSYMALGATSRETQYF.

This clonotype occurred a few times. The chain combines TRBV28 with TRBJ2-7, with TRBD1 matching over 10 bases. V was pared by 7 bases and J by 2 bases, with 11 bases of the junction left unmatched. Germline-derived CDR1 and CDR2 are MDHEN and SYDVKM. The CDR3 is 16 amino acids. CDR3 residues: CASIQRGQGSPYEQYF. DNA of the CDR3: TGTGCCAGCATCCAGAGGGGACAGGGGTCACCCTACGAGCAGTACTTC.

The rearrangement uses TRBV2 and TRBJ2-5; TRBD1 agrees at 8 bases. CDR1 SNHLY and CDR2 FYNNEI come from the germline V gene. The CDR3 has 14 residues. The junction had 5 bases not matched to a gene; V was cut back by 3 bases and J by 5 bases. Written as DNA, the CDR3 is TGTGCCAGCAGTGAGCAGGGGGCTCCTGAGACCCAGTACTTC. Amino acid sequence: CASSEQGAPETQYF.

The J gene is TRBJ2-4, the V gene TRBV11-2, with 7 bases that match TRBD2. CDR3 length: 15 residues. Germline lookup yields CDR1 SGHAT and CDR2 FQNNGV. The trim removed 1 base at V and 2 bases at J, leaving 2 bases unmatched. The CDR3, as DNA: TGTGCCAGCAGCTTAGCGGGAGGATCCAAAAACATTCAGTACTTC. Translated, it gives CASSLAGGSKNIQYF.

The V call is TRBV6-2 or TRBV6-3, the J call TRBJ2-5, with 7 bases lining up with TRBD2. Germline CDR1 MNHEY, CDR2 SVGEGT. The CDR3 sequence is 15 residues long. After removal of 2 bases from V and 11 bases from J, the junction contained 14 bases not matched to a gene. This CDR3 reads CASSYGLAANNEQYF. The CDR3 DNA is TGTGCCAGCAGTTACGGCCTAGCGGCAAACAATGAGCAGTACTTC.